This T cell receptor beta chain is from a study of cytomegalovirus exposure and HLA in healthy donors. General study points: Specificity of three CMV-associated chains for CMV antigens was verified in vitro. Later analysis showed most CMV-associated TCR beta chains appearing HLA-restricted.

13 Jbeta primers and 60 Vbeta primers were used for the PCR. Sequenced by immunoSEQ multiplex PCR; TCRdb stores in-frame clones only, minus some. The data show 80,000 to 100,000 clones, 70% seen once. The CDR3 runs to 12 residues. Germline V gene sequence: CDR1 MNHEY, CDR2 SMNVEV (reference sequence). The V segment lost 5 bases and the J segment 10 bases; nucleotides outside the gene matches: 7. For this clone: What it binds is unknown.

The chain combines TRBV27 with TRBJ1-1; 7 positions agree with TRBD1. The source is a man aged 50 to 59 in good health and CMV-seronegative. The sequencing input was PBMCs. Here the CDR3 reads CASSPTGYGAFF. The CDR3 bases are TGTGCCAGCAGTCCGACAGGGTACGGAGCTTTCTTT.